This TCR beta chain was identified during a study of CD8 T cells in ankylosing spondylitis (dated by TCRdb to 2017 to 2019). Regarding the study in general: T cell receptor beta repertoires were profiled in healthy donors and ankylosing spondylitis patients so that disease-linked TCR variants could be found. Peripheral blood was sampled, and synovial fluid was also collected from ankylosing spondylitis patients. The full study cohort comprised 20 to 25 ankylosing spondylitis patients and about a hundred healthy donors. Study-level results and caveats: The disease-linked clones had a CD8+ phenotype and were found at relatively low frequencies in peripheral blood. The disease-linked clones were reported as significantly enriched in matched synovial fluid samples from ankylosing spondylitis patients. Some TCR beta motif variants had previously been reported in synovial fluid and blood of reactive arthritis patients, which suggested common disease-initiation mechanisms. Blood from ankylosing spondylitis patients appeared to be characterized by a TCR beta motif composed of eight highly homologous amino acid variants.

Per the germline V gene (reference sequence), SGHKS is the CDR1 and YYEKEE is the CDR2. V trim: 4 bases; J trim: 6 bases; unmatched bases: 4. The CDR3 holds 14 amino acids from the cysteine to the phenylalanine. Here the CDR3 DNA is all that survives: 42 bases in frame from base 1. The data were produced on an Illumina HiSeq 2500. Quantitative 5'-RACE with molecular barcodes was the method used to prepare the TCR beta libraries. As for how the authors treated the data: A new computational method based on a probabilistic model of VDJ rearrangement was used to identify disease-linked TCR variants. The public sequencing data were trimmed at Q25 with fastp and processed into clonotypes with MiXCR by TCRdb, which kept only in-frame beta chains. CDR3 protein duplicates are merged, each entry listing the most common genes and DNA. These V and J calls rely on TCRdb rather than the paper's analysis. The sample table lists around 250,000 distinct CDR3 sequences, roughly a third of them with a count of one. The leading ten clones occupy approximately 4.6% of the sample.

This clonotype was observed once. This clone's antigen is unknown. No qualities accompany the bases; no much larger clone lies one base away. This chain is built from TRBV5-5 and TRBJ2-1; 10 bases in between match TRBD1. This clonotype was sampled from a male donor with ankylosing spondylitis or in good health (not recorded which). Sequencing input: blood, either unsorted or a sorted T cell fraction (not recorded which). This receptor has the CDR3 CASSPRDRGNEQFF. DNA sequence: TGTGCCAGCAGCCCCCGGGACAGGGGCAATGAGCAGTTCTTC. The entire variable domain, with the stretches around the CDR3 drawn from the reference TRBV5-5 and TRBJ2-1 proteins, is DAGVTQSPTHLIKTRGQQVTLRCSPISGHKSVSWYQQVLGQGPQFIFQYYEKEERGRGNFPDRFSARQFPNYSSELNVNALLLGDSALYLCASSPRDRGNEQFFGPGTRLTVL.